Listed here is a single T cell receptor (beta chain). The antigen is undetermined. TCRdb itself ran the reads through MiXCR, one entry per CDR3 protein. The sample shows some 500,000 distinct CDR3 sequences, 33% of them seen only once. These data are taken from a study of T cell repertoires in cytomegalovirus infection. Across the study: Newly reported HLA-C-restricted and thoroughly characterized HLA-B-restricted CMV epitopes were employed. It was the public TCR beta signatures that indicated both CMV infection and matching HLA type.

J lost 3 bases, V lost 6 bases, and 15 bases had no gene match. CDR1 KGHDR and CDR2 SFDVKD come from the germline V gene. This CDR3 region has 20 residues. Study results and caveats: Clonotype analysis showed dominance of the ex vivo response by HLA-C-restricted CMV-specific TCR beta clonotypes. The cumulative frequency of public TCR beta families identified carriers of CMV plus the relevant HLA.

The rearrangement links TRBV24-1 to TRBJ2-1; 14 bases map to TRBD2. This TCR was recovered from a human donor in good health (CMV status not recorded). Some clones in this sample may be carry-over from other donors' samples. The starting material was cultured PBMCs, obtained from culture after CMV antigen stimulation. The CDR3 loop is CATSRNFGLAGGGFYNEQFF. The CDR3 nucleotides read TGTGCCACCAGTCGAAACTTCGGACTAGCGGGAGGAGGTTTCTACAATGAGCAGTTCTTC.